This T cell receptor beta chain originates from a study of shared clonotypes between healthy human individuals. The V and J ends lost 0 bases and 1 base respectively, with 14 bases between them. The CDR3 loop spans 17 amino acids. Germline V gives CDR1 SGHRS, CDR2 YFSETQ. Study processing details: As immunoSEQ supplied junction-only sequences (without quality scores), filtering differed. Produced via immunoSEQ multiplex PCR; TCRdb's table is partial and in-frame only. The V and J calls and clone size come from that table; D and trimming were worked out from the DNA. There are around 1.4 million clones in the sample; roughly 98.5% occur only once, and about 0.4% lies in the top ten.

Input material: naive CD4+ T cells sorted from blood. The subset: CD45RA+ positively selected. This clonotype originated in a man aged 25-45 years in good health. The chain has TRBV5-1 and TRBJ1-5, with D maybe TRBD1 (5 bases). The CDR3 bases are TGCGCCAGCAGCTTGGGGGTCGGGGGTGTCAGCAATCAGCCCCAGCATTTT. It is translated as CASSLGVGGVSNQPQHF.